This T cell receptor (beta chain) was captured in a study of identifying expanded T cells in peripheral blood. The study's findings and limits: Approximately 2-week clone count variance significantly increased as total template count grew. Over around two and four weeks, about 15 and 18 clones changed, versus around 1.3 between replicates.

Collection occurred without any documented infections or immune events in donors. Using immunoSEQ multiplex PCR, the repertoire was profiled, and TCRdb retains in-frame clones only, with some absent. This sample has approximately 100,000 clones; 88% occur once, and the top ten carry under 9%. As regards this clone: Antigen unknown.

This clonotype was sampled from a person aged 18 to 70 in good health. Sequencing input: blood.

Written as DNA, the CDR3 is TGTGCCAGCAGTGACTCGACTAGCGGGTACAATGAGCAGTTCTTC. It yields the protein CASSDSTSGYNEQFF. V gene TRBV6-4 combines with J gene TRBJ2-1; 10 bases fit TRBD2. CDR3 size: 15 residues. CDR1 is MRHNA, CDR2 SNTAGT, per germline. V trimming: 0 bases; J trimming: 4 bases; junction bases outside the gene matches: 0.